What follows are 11 T cell receptor beta chains derived from one specimen sequenced in a study of blood T cell repertoires in COVID-19. The assay was immunoSEQ multiplex PCR, and TCRdb's table has in-frame clones only and misses some. The data show a few hundred thousand clones, around 86% seen once. The sequencing sample was made of PBMCs or T cells enriched from blood (not recorded which). These receptors all come from a woman between 18 and 29 years old who had recovered from COVID-19.

This clone appeared a single time. CDR3 protein: CASKPIMGRNNEQFF. The CDR3 nucleotides read TGTGCCAGCAAACCCATTATGGGCCGTAACAATGAGCAGTTCTTC. The chain uses TRBV27 and TRBJ2-1; D gene unclear. The ends were cut back, 7 bases at V and 5 bases at J, with 18 bases in the middle. The CDR3 has 15 amino acids. Germline V gene sequence: CDR1 MNHEY, CDR2 SMNVEV (reference sequence).

The chain has TRBV28 and TRBJ2-5; perhaps TRBD1 as D (5 bases). The CDR3 length is 14 residues. Germline CDR1 reads MDHEN; CDR2 reads SYDVKM. V lost 5 bases to trimming and J lost 1 base, with 11 bases between them. This chain's CDR3 is CASSLRRVQETQYF. The CDR3 region has the DNA TGTGCCAGCAGTCTACGCAGGGTCCAAGAGACCCAGTACTTC.

The chain has TRBV2 and TRBJ1-1; D is possibly TRBD1 (5 bases). CDR3 length: 14 residues. Germline loops: CDR1 SNHLY, CDR2 FYNNEI. V was pared by 4 bases and J by 3 bases, with 12 bases between. The CDR3 loop is CASSGQPMDTEAFF. The CDR3 DNA follows: TGTGCCAGCAGTGGACAGCCCATGGACACTGAAGCTTTCTTT.

This clone was picked up one time. The V call is TRBV7-2, the J call TRBJ2-7; D not resolved. V lost 0 bases, J lost 0 bases, and 6 bases lay in between. The CDR3 is 14 residues long. Per germline, CDR1 SGHTA and CDR2 FQGNSA. CDR3 protein: CASSLATPSYEQYF. The CDR3 region has the DNA TGTGCCAGCAGCTTAGCTACTCCCTCCTACGAGCAGTACTTC.

The gene calls are TRBV24-1 and TRBJ2-1; TRBD2 matches 13 bases. The length of the CDR3 is 16 residues. Germline lookup yields CDR1 KGHDR and CDR2 SFDVKD. After removal of 4 bases from V and 8 bases from J, the junction contained 7 bases not matched to a gene. CDR3 sequence reads: CATSDRTSGSPHEQFF. Here the CDR3 DNA reads TGTGCCACCAGTGACCGGACTAGCGGGAGTCCACATGAGCAGTTCTTC.

The rearrangement links TRBV2 to TRBJ1-2; D call uncertain. The germline V gene has CDR1 SNHLY and CDR2 FYNNEI. Trimming pared 5 bases from V and 2 bases from J, leaving 12 bases between. CDR3 length: 14 residues. CDR3 coding DNA: TGTGCCAGCAGTAGTGCTTCCGCGAACTATGGCTACACCTTC. It specifies CASSSASANYGYTF.

The gene calls are TRBV29-1 and TRBJ2-1, with 14 bases that match TRBD2. This CDR3 contains 17 residues. The germline V gene has CDR1 SQVTM and CDR2 ANQGSEA. V shed 6 bases, J shed 7 bases, and the junction held 14 bases outside the gene matches. The chain's CDR3 is CSVQTSGRAGWKNEQFF. In nucleotides, the CDR3 is TGCAGCGTCCAGACTAGCGGGAGGGCGGGATGGAAAAATGAGCAGTTCTTC.

The chain carries TRBV7-6 and TRBJ1-3; tentatively, D is TRBD1 (6 bases). CDR3 length equals 18 residues. Deletions cut 5 bases from V and 0 bases from J, with 20 bases between. Germline CDR1 SGHVS, CDR2 FNYEAQ. CDR3 residues: CASSTEVTGWSSGNTIYF. The CDR3 DNA reads as TGTGCCAGCAGCACCGAAGTGACAGGTTGGAGCTCTGGAAACACCATATATTTT. Full variable domain (outside the CDR3, taken from reference TRBV7-6 and TRBJ1-3): GAGVSQSPRYKVTKRGQDVALRCDPISGHVSLYWYRQALGQGPEFLTYFNYEAQQDKSGLPNDRFSAERPEGSISTLTIQRTEQRDSAMYRCASSTEVTGWSSGNTIYFGEGSWLTVV.

The chain carries TRBV5-4 and TRBJ2-2; D might be TRBD2 (5 bases). Germline loops: CDR1 SGHNT, CDR2 YYREEE (reference sequence). CDR3 length equals 12 residues. V gave up 7 bases and J gave up 3 bases, with 7 bases separating them. The CDR3 sequence: CASVAHTGELFF. The CDR3 bases are TGTGCCAGCGTAGCGCACACCGGGGAGCTGTTTTTT.

V and J are TRBV19 and TRBJ1-2; 7 bases align to TRBD1. The J segment lost 6 bases and the V segment lost 11 bases, leaving 12 bases of the junction unmatched. CDR1 and CDR2 from the germline V gene are LNHDA and SQIVND (reference sequence). CDR3 length: 13 residues. CDR3 DNA sequence: TGTGCCGCCCATACAGGGGTTGGGGATGGCTACACCTTC. This sequence encodes CAAHTGVGDGYTF.

This clone appeared a few times. The CDR3 DNA is TGCGCCAGCAGCCCGACAGGGAAGGACTATGGCTACACCTTC. Protein product: CASSPTGKDYGYTF. The chain combines TRBV5-1 with TRBJ1-2; TRBD1 matches at 7 bases. This CDR3 contains 14 residues. With 4 bases clipped from V and 3 bases from J, the junction kept 6 bases outside the gene matches. Germline V gene lookup returns CDR1 SGHRS and CDR2 YFSETQ. The full variable domain, with the rest looked up from reference TRBV5-1 and TRBJ1-2, is KAGVTQTPRYLIKTRGQQVTLSCSPISGHRSVSWYQQTPGQGLQFLFEYFSETQRNKGNFPGRFSGRQFSNSRSEMNVSTLELGDSALYLCASSPTGKDYGYTFGSGTRLTVV.